This TCR beta chain derives from a study of T cell clones after liver transplantation (dated by TCRdb to the late 2010s). In the study overall: The samples were obtained from ITN030ST, a randomized trial that attempted immunosuppression withdrawal within 2 years after liver transplantation. Donor-reactive T cell clones were identified using TCRbeta sequencing after a pre-transplant mixed lymphocyte reaction and were then followed in post-transplant blood. As an antigen-independent comparator for donor-reactive sequences, third party-reactive TCRbeta sequences were also identified from pre-transplant MLRs. Of the eight recipients, a few were HCV-positive, while the remaining recipients had been transplanted for non-autoimmune, non-viral indications. Until randomization at 12-24 months post-transplant, subjects were given standard immunosuppression, with no induction therapy. Tolerance was defined as complete withdrawal of immunosuppression for at least one year without a rise in liver enzymes beyond twice the upper limit of normal. Blood samples were collected pre-transplant, then pre-randomization ahead of withdrawal, and finally post-randomization once withdrawal had either been completed or failed. A cohort of 8 liver transplant recipients was studied, of whom 3 were classified as tolerant and 5 as non-tolerant.

Concerning this clone: Its target antigen remains unknown. The input lacks base qualities; no much larger clone sits a single base away.

Thawed unstimulated PBMCs were stained for CD3, CD4 and CD8 and FACS-sorted into CD3+CD4+ and CD3+CD8+ populations. All 8 studied subjects were randomized to withdrawal of immunosuppression. The Qiagen DNeasy Blood and Tissue Kit was used to isolate genomic DNA. High-throughput TCRbeta CDR3 sequencing of frozen genomic DNA was performed by immunoSEQ, including PCR amplification, mapping, bias correction and internal controls. The original methods were these. Only productive rearrangements were retained, with each unique TCRbeta sequence defined by its CDR3 nucleotide sequence together with its V and J gene. For a sequence to be called donor-reactive, it needed a frequency of at least 0.01% and at least 5-fold expansion in CFSE-low cells compared with unstimulated pre-transplant cells. Per-subject minimum frequency thresholds, based on the lowest-template unstimulated sample, ensured at least 90% detection power. Jensen-Shannon divergence between the top 1000 TCRbeta sequences post-transplant and pre-transplant was used to measure repertoire turnover. Two-sided Fisher's exact tests were used to test for changes in the detection of donor-reactive sequences. TCRdb limited this immuneACCESS table to in-frame rearrangements with V and J called. A share of clones is missing; checked studies link under half to unresolved V genes, and the rest is unexplained. V and J calls and clone size are given by that table; D and trimming were obtained from the DNA. Recorded for this sample are tens of thousands of clones; over 60% of them occurred a single time. The top ten hold about a tenth of the sample.

V and J lose 0 bases and 5 bases, and a span of 8 bases separates them. Based on the germline V gene, the CDR1 and CDR2 sequences are MNHEY and SVGAGI. From cysteine to phenylalanine, the CDR3 is 14 amino acids long. Here the CDR3 DNA is all that survives: 42 bases in frame from base 1. Broader findings and caveats from the paper: Low numbers of available donor cells limited the measurable donor-reactive repertoire in a couple of subjects. Because no allograft tissue specimens were available, donor-reactive T cells may have migrated into the graft instead of being deleted. In 5 of 8 subjects, circulating donor-reactive CD4 TCRbeta sequences decreased significantly after transplant, regardless of tolerance or HCV status. The decline in donor-reactive sequences exceeded the decline in third party-reactive sequences, suggesting partial antigen-specific deletion that was unrelated to withdrawal success. When repertoire turnover was accounted for, significantly reduced detection of donor-reactive sequences was found in 7 of 8 subjects for CD4 and in 8 of 8 subjects for CD8. Because of small, heterogeneous patient numbers and non-standardized post-transplant time points, the conclusions were only preliminary.

The starting material was CD4+ T cells from blood, obtained at the 22-month timepoint. The chain uses TRBV6-5 and TRBJ2-1, with the D gene not clear enough to name. The source of this sequence is a human patient who received a liver transplant. After a transplant, the donor of the graft may account for some T cells. The DNA sequence is given as TGTGCCAGCAGTTACTCGATTCGGGACAATGAGCAGTTCTTC. Its protein is CASSYSIRDNEQFF.